The T cell receptor (beta chain) under discussion was sequenced for a study of cytomegalovirus exposure and HLA in healthy donors. Study-level information: Earlier work reported 95 million to 130 million unique TCR beta sequences from 150 million to 200 million T cells. From HLA-typed donors, an early data release held some 91 million unique TCRs. Study-level findings and limits: The study flagged fewer than 200 TCR beta chains as cytomegalovirus-associated.

With 60 Vbeta and 13 Jbeta primers, the PCR was carried out. TCRdb's copy holds only in-frame clones and misses some; the assay was immunoSEQ multiplex PCR. The sample has some 130,000 clones; 65% to 80% are singletons. As to this clone: Its antigen is undetermined.

What was sequenced was PBMCs. This TCR was recovered from a male donor in good health and CMV-seropositive.

The CDR3 coding sequence is TGTGCCAGTAGCCGAACCTTGGGCAGTACTAACTATGGCTACACCTTC. Translated: CASSRTLGSTNYGYTF. The V and J genes are TRBV19 and TRBJ1-2; D not resolved. The V and J ends lost 6 bases and 0 bases respectively, with 17 bases between them. This CDR3 comprises 16 residues. Germline CDR1 is LNHDA and CDR2 is SQIVND (reference sequence). The entire variable domain, with the rest obtained from reference TRBV19 and TRBJ1-2, is as follows: DGGITQSPKYLFRKEGQNVTLSCEQNLNHDAMYWYRQDPGQGLRLIYYSQIVNDFQKGDIAEGYSVSREKKESFPLTVTSAQKNPTAFYLCASSRTLGSTNYGYTFGSGTRLTVV.